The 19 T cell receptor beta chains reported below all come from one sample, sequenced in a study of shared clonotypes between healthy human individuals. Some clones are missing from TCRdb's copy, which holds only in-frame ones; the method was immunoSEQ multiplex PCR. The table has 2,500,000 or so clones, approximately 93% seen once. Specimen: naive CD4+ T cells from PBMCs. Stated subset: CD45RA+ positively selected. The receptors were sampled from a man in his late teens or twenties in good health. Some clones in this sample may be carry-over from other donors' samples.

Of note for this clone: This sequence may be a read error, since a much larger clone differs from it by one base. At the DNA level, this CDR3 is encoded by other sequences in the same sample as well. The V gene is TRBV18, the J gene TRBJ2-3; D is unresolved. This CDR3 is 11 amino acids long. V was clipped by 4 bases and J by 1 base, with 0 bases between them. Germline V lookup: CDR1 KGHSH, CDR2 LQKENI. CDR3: CASSRTDTQYF. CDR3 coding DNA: TGTGCCAGCTCACGCACAGATACGCAGTATTTT.

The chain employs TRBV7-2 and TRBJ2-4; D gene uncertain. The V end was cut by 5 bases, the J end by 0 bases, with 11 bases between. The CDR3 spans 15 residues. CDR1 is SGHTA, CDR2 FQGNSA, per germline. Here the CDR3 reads CASSLASPAKNIQYF. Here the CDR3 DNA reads TGTGCCAGCAGCCTGGCGTCGCCAGCCAAAAACATTCAGTACTTC.

The CDR3 nucleotides read TGTGCCAGCAGTCTACCGGGACTAGCGGGAGTTGCAGATACGCAGTATTTT. This sequence encodes CASSLPGLAGVADTQYF. The chain recombines TRBV28 with TRBJ2-3, with 14 positions matching TRBD2. The CDR3 contains 17 residues. Per germline, CDR1 MDHEN and CDR2 SYDVKM. V was pared by 5 bases and J by 4 bases, with 8 bases of the junction left unmatched.

CDR3 sequence: CSVGSSNEQFF. The CDR3 DNA reads as TGCAGCGTTGGGTCAAGCAATGAGCAGTTCTTC. The rearrangement joins TRBV29-1 to TRBJ2-1; D is unclear. Between the trimmed V and J ends, which lost 4 bases and 6 bases, there was a span of 7 bases. The CDR3 spans 11 residues. The germline V gene encodes CDR1 SQVTM and CDR2 ANQGSEA.

The CDR3, as DNA: TGCGCCAGCAGCTTTCGGGGCTCTGATGAACGGATAACCATCAAGAACACTGAAGCTTTCTTT. It translates to CASSFRGSDERITIKNTEAFF. This rearrangement joins TRBV5-1 to TRBJ1-1; tentative D call: TRBD1 (5 bases). Trimming left V 2 bases short and J 1 base short, with 30 bases between. CDR3 length: 21 amino acids. From germline, CDR1 is SGHRS and CDR2 YFSETQ.

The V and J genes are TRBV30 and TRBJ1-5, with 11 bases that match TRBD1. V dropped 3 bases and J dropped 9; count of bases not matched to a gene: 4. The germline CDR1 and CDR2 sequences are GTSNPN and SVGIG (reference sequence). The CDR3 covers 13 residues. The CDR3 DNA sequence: TGTGCCTGGAGGGGACAGGGGGTCGCGCCCCAGCATTTT. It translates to CAWRGQGVAPQHF.

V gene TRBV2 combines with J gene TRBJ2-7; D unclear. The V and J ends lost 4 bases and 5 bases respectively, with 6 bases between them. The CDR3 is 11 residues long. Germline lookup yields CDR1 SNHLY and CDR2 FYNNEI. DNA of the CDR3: TGTGCCAGCAGTGCGGCGGACGAGCAGTACTTC. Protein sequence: CASSAADEQYF.

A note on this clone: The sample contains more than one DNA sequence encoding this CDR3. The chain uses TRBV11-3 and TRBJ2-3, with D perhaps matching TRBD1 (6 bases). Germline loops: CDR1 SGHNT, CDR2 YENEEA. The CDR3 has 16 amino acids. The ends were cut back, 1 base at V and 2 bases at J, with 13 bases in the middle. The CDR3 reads CASSLGDTRFTDTQYF. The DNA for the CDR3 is TGTGCCAGCAGCTTAGGGGACACGCGATTCACAGATACGCAGTATTTT.

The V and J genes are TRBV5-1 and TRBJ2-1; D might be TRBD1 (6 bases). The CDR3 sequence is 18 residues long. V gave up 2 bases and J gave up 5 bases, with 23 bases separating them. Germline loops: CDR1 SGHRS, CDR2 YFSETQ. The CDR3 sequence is CASSFPQNRAPPHNEQFF. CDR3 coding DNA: TGCGCCAGCAGCTTCCCCCAGAACAGGGCCCCCCCACACAATGAGCAGTTCTTC.

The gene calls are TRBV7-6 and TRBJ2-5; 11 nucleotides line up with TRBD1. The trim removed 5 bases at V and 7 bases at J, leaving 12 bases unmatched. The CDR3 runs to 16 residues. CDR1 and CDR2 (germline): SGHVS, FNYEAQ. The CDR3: CASSPDQGQGEGTQYF. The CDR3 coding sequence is TGTGCCAGCAGCCCCGACCAGGGACAGGGGGAGGGGACCCAGTACTTC.

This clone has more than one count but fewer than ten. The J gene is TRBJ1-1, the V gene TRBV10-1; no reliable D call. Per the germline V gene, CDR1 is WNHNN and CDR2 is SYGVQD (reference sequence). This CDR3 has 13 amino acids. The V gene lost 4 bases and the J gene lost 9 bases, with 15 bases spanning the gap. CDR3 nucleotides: TGCGCCAGCAGTGCCTCACAGCAGACTAAAGCTTTCTTT. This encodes CASSASQQTKAFF.

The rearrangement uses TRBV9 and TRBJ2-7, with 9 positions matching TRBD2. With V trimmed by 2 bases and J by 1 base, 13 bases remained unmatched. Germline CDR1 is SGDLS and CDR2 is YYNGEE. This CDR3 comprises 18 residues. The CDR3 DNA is TGTGCCAGCAGCGTCCGCGCCCAGTTGAGCGGGAGGTCCTACGAGCAGTACTTC. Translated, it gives CASSVRAQLSGRSYEQYF.

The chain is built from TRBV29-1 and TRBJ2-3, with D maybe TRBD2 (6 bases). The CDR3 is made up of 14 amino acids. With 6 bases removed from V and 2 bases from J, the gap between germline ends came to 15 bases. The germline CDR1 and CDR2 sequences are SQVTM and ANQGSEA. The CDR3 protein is CSVEAGPVTDTQYF. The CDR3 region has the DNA TGCAGCGTCGAGGCGGGGCCCGTCACAGATACGCAGTATTTT.

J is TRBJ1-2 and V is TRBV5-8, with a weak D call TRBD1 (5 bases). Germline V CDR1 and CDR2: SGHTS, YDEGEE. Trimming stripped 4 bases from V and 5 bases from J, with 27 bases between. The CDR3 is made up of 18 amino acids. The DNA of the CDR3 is TGTGCCAGCAGCGATCCAAGCAGGGTCCTTACAGTAGGGTATGGCTACACCTTC. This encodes CASSDPSRVLTVGYGYTF.

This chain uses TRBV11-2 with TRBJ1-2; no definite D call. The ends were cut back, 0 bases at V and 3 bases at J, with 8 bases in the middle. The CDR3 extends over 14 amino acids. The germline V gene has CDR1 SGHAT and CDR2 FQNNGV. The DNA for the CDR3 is TGTGCCAGCAGCTTAGATTTAGATTACTATGGCTACACCTTC. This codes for CASSLDLDYYGYTF.

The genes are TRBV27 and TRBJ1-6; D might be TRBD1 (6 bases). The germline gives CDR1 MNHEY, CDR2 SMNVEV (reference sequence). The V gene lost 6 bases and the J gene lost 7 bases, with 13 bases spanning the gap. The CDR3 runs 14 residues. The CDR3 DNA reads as TGTGCCAGCAGCTACAGGGATAGGAATTCACCCCTCCACTTT. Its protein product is CASSYRDRNSPLHF.

CDR3 region: CASSALIGLPQHF. The DNA for the CDR3 is TGTGCCAGCAGTGCCCTGATTGGCCTGCCCCAGCATTTT. This chain uses TRBV27 with TRBJ1-5, with no clear D. V shed 5 bases and J shed 9 bases, with 14 bases lying between them. This CDR3 spans 13 amino acids. Per the germline V gene, CDR1 is MNHEY and CDR2 is SMNVEV (reference sequence).

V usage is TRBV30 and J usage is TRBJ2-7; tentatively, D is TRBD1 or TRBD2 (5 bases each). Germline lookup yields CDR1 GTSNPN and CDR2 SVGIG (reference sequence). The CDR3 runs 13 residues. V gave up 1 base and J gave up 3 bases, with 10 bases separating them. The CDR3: CAWSGGGFYEQYF. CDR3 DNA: TGTGCCTGGAGTGGTGGGGGATTCTACGAGCAGTACTTC.

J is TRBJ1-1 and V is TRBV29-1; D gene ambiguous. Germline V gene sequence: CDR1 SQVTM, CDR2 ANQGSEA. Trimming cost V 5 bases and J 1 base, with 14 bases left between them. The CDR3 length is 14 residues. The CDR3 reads CSVSRGLGNTEAFF. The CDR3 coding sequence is TGCAGCGTTTCAAGAGGGTTAGGGAACACTGAAGCTTTCTTT.